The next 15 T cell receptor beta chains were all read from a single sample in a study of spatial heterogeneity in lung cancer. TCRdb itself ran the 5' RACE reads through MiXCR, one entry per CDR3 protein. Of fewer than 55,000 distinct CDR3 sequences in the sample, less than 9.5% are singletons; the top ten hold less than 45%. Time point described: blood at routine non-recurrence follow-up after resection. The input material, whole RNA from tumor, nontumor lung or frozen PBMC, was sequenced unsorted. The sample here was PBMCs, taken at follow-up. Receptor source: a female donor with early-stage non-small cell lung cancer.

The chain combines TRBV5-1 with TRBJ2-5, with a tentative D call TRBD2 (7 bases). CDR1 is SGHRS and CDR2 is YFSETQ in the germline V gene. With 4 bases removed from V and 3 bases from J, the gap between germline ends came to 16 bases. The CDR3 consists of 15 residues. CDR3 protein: CASSEVQGGKETQYF. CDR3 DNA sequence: TGCGCCAGCAGCGAGGTACAGGGAGGGAAAGAGACCCAGTACTTC.

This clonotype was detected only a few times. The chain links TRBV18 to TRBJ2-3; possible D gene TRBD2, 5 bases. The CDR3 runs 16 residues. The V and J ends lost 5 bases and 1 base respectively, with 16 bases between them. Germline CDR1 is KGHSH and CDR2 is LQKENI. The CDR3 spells CASSSSAGPRTDTQYF. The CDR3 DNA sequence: TGTGCCAGCTCAAGTTCGGCGGGTCCTCGCACAGATACGCAGTATTTT. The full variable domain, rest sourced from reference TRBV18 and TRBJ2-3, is NAGVMQNPRHLVRRRGQEARLRCSPMKGHSHVYWYRQLPEEGLKFMVYLQKENIIDESGMPKERFSAEFPKEGPSILRIQQVVRGDSAAYFCASSSSAGPRTDTQYFGPGTRLTVL.

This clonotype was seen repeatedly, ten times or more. The CDR3 bases are TGCAGTGCCCCCTTGGGGGGGGGCCAAGAGACCCAGTACTTC. It codes for CSAPLGGGQETQYF. This chain uses TRBV20-1 with TRBJ2-5; TRBD2 matches 7 bases. The CDR3 totals 14 residues. V dropped 6 bases and J dropped 1; count of bases not matched to a gene: 8. Germline V CDR1 and CDR2: DFQATT, SNEGSKA (reference sequence).

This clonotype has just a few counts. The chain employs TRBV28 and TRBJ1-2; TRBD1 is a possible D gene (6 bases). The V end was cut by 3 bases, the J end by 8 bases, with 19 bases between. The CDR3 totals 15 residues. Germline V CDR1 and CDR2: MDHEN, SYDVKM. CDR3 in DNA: TGTGCCAGCAGTTTCTCACCCCTTATCGGGGGCGGCTACACCTTC. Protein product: CASSFSPLIGGGYTF.

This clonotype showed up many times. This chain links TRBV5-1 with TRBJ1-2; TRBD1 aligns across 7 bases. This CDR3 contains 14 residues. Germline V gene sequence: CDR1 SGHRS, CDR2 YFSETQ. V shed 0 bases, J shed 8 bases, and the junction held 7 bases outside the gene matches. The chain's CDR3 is CASSLAEGAGGYTF. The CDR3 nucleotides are TGCGCCAGCAGCTTGGCCGAGGGGGCGGGAGGCTACACCTTC.

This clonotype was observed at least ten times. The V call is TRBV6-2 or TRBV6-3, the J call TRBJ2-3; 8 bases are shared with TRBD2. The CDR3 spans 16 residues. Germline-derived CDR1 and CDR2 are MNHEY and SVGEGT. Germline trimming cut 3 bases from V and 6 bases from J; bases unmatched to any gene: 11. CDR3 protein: CASSYPGGAGMDTQYF. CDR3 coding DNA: TGTGCCAGCAGTTATCCGGGGGGGGCCGGAATGGATACGCAGTATTTT.

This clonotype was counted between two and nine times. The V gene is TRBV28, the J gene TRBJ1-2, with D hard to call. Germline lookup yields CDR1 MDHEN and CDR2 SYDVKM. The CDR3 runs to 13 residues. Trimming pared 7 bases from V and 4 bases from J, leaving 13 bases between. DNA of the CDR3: TGTGCCAGCAACCCCTCAGACCTCTATGGCTACACCTTC. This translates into CASNPSDLYGYTF.

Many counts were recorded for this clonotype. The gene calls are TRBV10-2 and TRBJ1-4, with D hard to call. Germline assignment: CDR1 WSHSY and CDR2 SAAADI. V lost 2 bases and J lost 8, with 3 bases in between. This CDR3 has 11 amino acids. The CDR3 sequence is CASSEREKLFF. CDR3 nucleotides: TGCGCCAGCAGTGAGAGGGAAAAACTGTTTTTT.

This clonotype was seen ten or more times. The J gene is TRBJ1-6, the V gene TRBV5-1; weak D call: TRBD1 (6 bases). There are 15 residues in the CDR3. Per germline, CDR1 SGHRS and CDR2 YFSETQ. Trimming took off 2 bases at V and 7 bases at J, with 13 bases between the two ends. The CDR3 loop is CASSFQGTENSPLHF. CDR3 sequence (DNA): TGCGCCAGCAGCTTTCAGGGGACGGAAAATTCACCCCTCCACTTT.

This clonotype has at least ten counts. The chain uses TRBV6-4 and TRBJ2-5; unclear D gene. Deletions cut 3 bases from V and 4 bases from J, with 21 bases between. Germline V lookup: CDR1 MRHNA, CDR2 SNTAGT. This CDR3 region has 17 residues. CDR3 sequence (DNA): TGTGCCAGCAGTGAAAAGAGAGCAAGTCGAGACGGAGAGACCCAGTACTTC. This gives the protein CASSEKRASRDGETQYF.

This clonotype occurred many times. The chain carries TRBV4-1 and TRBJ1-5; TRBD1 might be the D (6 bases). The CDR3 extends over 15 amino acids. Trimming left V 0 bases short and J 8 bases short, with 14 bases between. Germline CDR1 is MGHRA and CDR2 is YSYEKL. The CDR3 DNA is TGCGCCAGCAGCCAAGATCGAACCGGGGGCGAGCCCCAGCATTTT. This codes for CASSQDRTGGEPQHF.

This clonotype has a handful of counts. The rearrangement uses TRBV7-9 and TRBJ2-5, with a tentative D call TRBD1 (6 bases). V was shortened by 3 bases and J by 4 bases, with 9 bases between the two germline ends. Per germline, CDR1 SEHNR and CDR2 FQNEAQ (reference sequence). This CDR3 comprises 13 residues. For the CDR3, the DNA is TGTGCCAGCAGCTTCCGGGACACAGAGACCCAGTACTTC. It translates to CASSFRDTETQYF.

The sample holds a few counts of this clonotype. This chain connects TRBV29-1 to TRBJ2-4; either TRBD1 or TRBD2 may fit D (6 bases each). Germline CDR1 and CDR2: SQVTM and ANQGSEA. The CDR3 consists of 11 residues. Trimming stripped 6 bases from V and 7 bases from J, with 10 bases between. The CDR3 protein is CSVLGGNIQYF. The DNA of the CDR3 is TGCAGCGTCTTAGGGGGGAACATTCAGTACTTC.

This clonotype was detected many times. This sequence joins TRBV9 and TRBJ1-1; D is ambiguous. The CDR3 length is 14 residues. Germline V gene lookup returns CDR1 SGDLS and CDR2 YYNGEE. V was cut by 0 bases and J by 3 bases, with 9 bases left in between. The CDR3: CASSVVTGDTEAFF. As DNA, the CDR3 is TGTGCCAGCAGCGTAGTAACCGGGGACACTGAAGCTTTCTTT.

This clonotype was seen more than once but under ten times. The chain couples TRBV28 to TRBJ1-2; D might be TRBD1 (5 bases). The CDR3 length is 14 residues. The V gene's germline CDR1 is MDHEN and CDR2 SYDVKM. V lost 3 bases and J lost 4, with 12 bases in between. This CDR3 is CASSFGAPSYGYTF. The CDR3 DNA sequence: TGTGCCAGCAGTTTCGGGGCGCCGAGCTATGGCTACACCTTC.